Following are 9 T cell receptor beta chains from one sample sequenced in a study. This table comes from immunoSEQ multiplex PCR, and its TCRdb copy is limited to in-frame clones, with some not included. This table has nearly 70,000 clones, just under 95% appearing once. The material sequenced was PBMCs. These receptors were taken from a man in his forties or fifties with rheumatoid arthritis.

This clone was detected only once. V is TRBV24-1 and J is TRBJ2-3; the match to TRBD1 covers 7 bases. CDR1 KGHDR and CDR2 SFDVKD come from the germline V gene. CDR3 length equals 15 residues. The trim removed 3 bases at V and 3 bases at J, leaving 5 bases unmatched. CDR3 DNA: TGTGCCACCAGTGATACAGGGGCAGGGACAGATACGCAGTATTTT. Its protein product is CATSDTGAGTDTQYF.

This clone was counted a single time. The V gene is TRBV9, the J gene TRBJ1-5; D is possibly TRBD1 (5 bases). The CDR3 is made up of 13 amino acids. The V end lost 4 bases, the J end lost 7 bases, and 12 bases lay between the germline ends. Germline CDR1 SGDLS, CDR2 YYNGEE. CDR3 sequence reads: CASSPTGTQPQHF. The CDR3 region has the DNA TGTGCCAGCAGCCCCACCGGGACCCAGCCCCAGCATTTT.

V is TRBV28 and J is TRBJ2-5, with 7 bases lining up with TRBD1. CDR3 size: 16 residues. CDR1 MDHEN and CDR2 SYDVKM come from the germline V gene. Trimming cost V 7 bases and J 1 base; bases outside gene matches: 12. The CDR3, as DNA: TGTGCCAGCAATTCCCCGACGACAGGGCGCCAAGAGACCCAGTACTTC. This encodes CASNSPTTGRQETQYF. Variable domain in full (rest from reference TRBV28 and TRBJ2-5): DVKVTQSSRYLVKRTGEKVFLECVQDMDHENMFWYRQDPGLGLRLIYFSYDVKMKEKGDIPEGYSVSREKKERFSLILESASTNQTSMYLCASNSPTTGRQETQYFGPGTRLLVL.

The V and J genes are TRBV7-9 and TRBJ2-3; perhaps TRBD2 as D (5 bases). There are 13 residues in the CDR3. CDR1 and CDR2 (germline): SEHNR, FQNEAQ (reference sequence). V lost 5 bases to trimming and J lost 2 bases, with 8 bases between them. The CDR3 region is CASSREATDTQYF. CDR3 in DNA: TGTGCCAGCAGCCGGGAAGCCACAGATACGCAGTATTTT.

This clone appeared a few times. The genes are TRBV30 and TRBJ1-4; D is unclear. V was clipped by 2 bases and J by 4 bases, with 8 bases between them. Germline lookup yields CDR1 GTSNPN and CDR2 SVGIG (reference sequence). The CDR3 runs to 13 residues. The CDR3 here is CAWSPRVNEKLFF. The CDR3 DNA is TGTGCCTGGAGTCCCCGGGTTAATGAAAAACTGTTTTTT.

In DNA form, the CDR3 reads TGTGCCAGCAGCCCAGGACAGGGGTGGGATCAGCCCCAGCATTTT. It translates to CASSPGQGWDQPQHF. V and J are TRBV6-5 and TRBJ1-5; the match to TRBD1 covers 9 bases. V was pared by 6 bases and J by 5 bases, with 8 bases of the junction left unmatched. The CDR3 totals 15 residues. Germline loops: CDR1 MNHEY, CDR2 SVGAGI.

The V call is TRBV7-9, the J call TRBJ1-2; 10 nucleotides agree with TRBD1. From germline, CDR1 is SEHNR and CDR2 FQNEAQ (reference sequence). The CDR3 loop spans 15 amino acids. V shed 5 bases, J shed 6 bases, and the junction held 9 bases outside the gene matches. CDR3 bases: TGTGCCAGCAGCCAAGGACAGGGGGGCTTAGATGGCTACACCTTC. It specifies CASSQGQGGLDGYTF.

This clone has just a few counts. The chain combines TRBV4-1 with TRBJ1-5, with 7 positions matching TRBD1. V lost 0 bases to trimming and J lost 5 bases; unmatched junction nucleotides: 7. CDR1 is MGHRA and CDR2 is YSYEKL in the germline V gene. This CDR3 region has 16 residues. This CDR3 is CASSQDWWQGDQPQHF. The CDR3, as DNA: TGCGCCAGCAGCCAAGATTGGTGGCAGGGGGATCAGCCCCAGCATTTT.

This chain uses TRBV7-2 with TRBJ1-3; no clear D gene. V was pared by 2 bases and J by 9 bases, with 8 bases between. The CDR3 contains 12 residues. Per the germline V gene, CDR1 is SGHTA and CDR2 is FQGNSA. CDR3 in DNA: TGTGCCAGCAGCTTAATAAGCGGCACCATATATTTT. It yields the protein CASSLISGTIYF.